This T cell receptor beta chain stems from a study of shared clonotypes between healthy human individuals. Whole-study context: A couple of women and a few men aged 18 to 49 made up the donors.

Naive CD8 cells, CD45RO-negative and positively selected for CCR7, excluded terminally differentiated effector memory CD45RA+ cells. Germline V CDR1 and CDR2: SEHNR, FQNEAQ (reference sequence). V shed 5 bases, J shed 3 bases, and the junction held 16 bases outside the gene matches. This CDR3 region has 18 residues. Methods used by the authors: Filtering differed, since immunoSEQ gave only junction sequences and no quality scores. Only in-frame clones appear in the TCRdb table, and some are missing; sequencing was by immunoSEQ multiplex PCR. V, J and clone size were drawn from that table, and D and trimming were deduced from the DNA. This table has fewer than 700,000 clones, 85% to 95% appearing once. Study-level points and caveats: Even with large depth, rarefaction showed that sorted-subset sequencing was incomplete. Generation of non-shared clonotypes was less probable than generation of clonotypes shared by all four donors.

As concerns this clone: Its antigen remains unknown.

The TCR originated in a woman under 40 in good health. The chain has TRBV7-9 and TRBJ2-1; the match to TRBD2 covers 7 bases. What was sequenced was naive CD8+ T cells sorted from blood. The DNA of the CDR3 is TGTGCCAGCAGCCCGAAAATCAGGGCGGGAGACAACTACAATGAGCAGTTCTTC. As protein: CASSPKIRAGDNYNEQFF.